These T cell receptor beta chains were read from a single sample in a study of OX40 agonist ivuxolimab in advanced cancers. Assay: immunoSEQ multiplex PCR; the TCRdb copy retains only in-frame clones and omits some. The table records 60,000 to 70,000 clones, approximately 90% of them present only once. This specimen was CD4+ or CD8+ T cells sorted from blood, taken in a trial of the OX40 agonist ivuxolimab. These receptors came from an adult with an advanced solid tumor such as melanoma, head and neck, liver or kidney cancer. CDR3s include the opening cysteine and the closing phenylalanine or tryptophan. A D gene is named only where the DNA matches it firmly. Expanded clones get a size class; other rows say once, few or many, or leave the size out.

few	.	TRBV11-2	TRBJ2-1	CASSLAGPYNEQFF	TGTGCCAGCAGCTTAGCGGGACCCTACAATGAGCAGTTCTTC
.	TRBD1	TRBV6-5	TRBJ1-1	CASRDRGNTEAFF	TGTGCCAGCAGGGACAGGGGAAACACTGAAGCTTTCTTT
.	.	TRBV20-1	TRBJ2-5	CSALGETQYF	TGCAGTGCCCTAGGGGAGACCCAGTACTTC
.	.	TRBV7-2	TRBJ2-1	CASSLSKGLEQFF	TGTGCCAGCAGCCTTAGTAAGGGTCTTGAGCAGTTCTTC
.	.	TRBV7-8	TRBJ2-7	CASSLAGGRPDMIYEQYF	TGTGCCAGCAGCTTAGCCGGGGGGCGCCCGGATATGATATACGAGCAGTACTTC
.	.	TRBV28	TRBJ2-7	CASSPGGLAAYEQYF	TGTGCCAGCAGCCCAGGGGGCCTAGCGGCCTACGAGCAGTACTTC
.	.	TRBV6-5	TRBJ2-7	CASSSFSEQYF	TGTGCCAGCAGTTCTTTCTCCGAGCAGTACTTC
.	.	TRBV7-2	TRBJ2-7	CASSLRDSSYEQYF	TGTGCCAGCAGCCTGCGGGACAGTTCCTACGAGCAGTACTTC
.	.	TRBV6-5	TRBJ1-5	CASSYSLNSNQPQHF	TGTGCCAGCAGTTACTCATTGAATAGCAATCAGCCCCAGCATTTT
.	.	TRBV28	TRBJ2-7	CASSPGGLAAYEQYF	TGTGCCAGCAGCCCAGGGGGCCTAGCGGCCTACGAGCAGTACTTC
.	.	TRBV6-1	TRBJ2-7	CASSDSYEQYF	TGTGCCAGCAGTGACTCCTACGAGCAGTACTTC
.	TRBD2	TRBV11-1	TRBJ2-1	CASSLVGRGGYNEQFF	TGTGCCAGCAGCTTAGTCGGGCGGGGGGGATACAATGAGCAGTTCTTC
once	.	TRBV11-2	TRBJ1-2	CASSLGQIGYGYTF	TGTGCCAGCAGCTTAGGACAGATCGGCTATGGCTACACCTTC
.	TRBD2	TRBV6-1	TRBJ2-3	CASSENVGGGALDTQYF	TGTGCCAGCAGTGAAAATGTGGGCGGGGGGGCCTTAGATACGCAGTATTTT
.	.	TRBV11-2	TRBJ2-2	CASSLDRGNTGELFF	TGTGCCAGCAGCTTGGACCGAGGAAATACCGGGGAGCTGTTTTTT
.	TRBD1	TRBV2	TRBJ2-5	CASSVDRGQETQYF	TGTGCCAGCAGTGTGGACAGGGGCCAAGAGACCCAGTACTTC
once	TRBD1	TRBV9	TRBJ2-2	CASSRARTGGGELFF	TGTGCCAGCAGCAGAGCCAGAACAGGGGGCGGGGAGCTGTTTTTT
.	.	TRBV28	TRBJ1-1	CASTTLGTEAFF	TGTGCCAGCACCACCCTGGGCACTGAAGCTTTCTTT
.	TRBD1	TRBV9	TRBJ1-1	CASSVDQGGITEAFF	TGTGCCAGCAGCGTAGATCAGGGGGGAATCACTGAAGCTTTCTTT
.	.	TRBV6-1	TRBJ2-2	CASRTREYTGELFF	TGTGCCAGCAGGACTAGAGAATACACCGGGGAGCTGTTTTTT
.	TRBD1	TRBV2	TRBJ2-3	CASSWTGGTDTQYF	TGTGCCAGCAGTTGGACAGGGGGTACAGATACGCAGTATTTT
.	TRBD1	TRBV10-3	TRBJ1-2	CAIRAGGALYGYTF	TGTGCCATCAGAGCAGGGGGCGCCTTGTATGGCTACACCTTC
.	TRBD1	TRBV19	TRBJ1-4	CASSIQGVNEKLFF	TGTGCCAGTAGTATACAGGGGGTTAATGAAAAACTGTTTTTT
.	TRBD1	TRBV2	TRBJ2-1	CASSPFGTAYNEQFF	TGTGCCAGCAGTCCGTTTGGGACAGCATACAATGAGCAGTTCTTC
.	TRBD1	TRBV18	TRBJ1-4	CASSPPQGAIREKLFF	TGTGCCAGCTCACCACCACAGGGGGCCATTCGGGAAAAACTGTTTTTT
.	.	TRBV19	TRBJ2-3	CASSSPGKNTDTQYF	TGTGCCAGTAGTTCCCCTGGGAAAAACACAGATACGCAGTATTTT
.	.	TRBV5-1	TRBJ1-2	CASTQGPGDYGYTF	TGCGCCAGCACCCAGGGTCCGGGGGACTATGGCTACACCTTC
few	.	TRBV7-2	TRBJ1-6	CASSLGVPPSPLHF	TGTGCCAGCAGCTTAGGGGTGCCCCCTTCACCCCTCCACTTT
.	TRBD1	TRBV5-6	TRBJ1-1	CASSVRQGRTEAFF	TGTGCCAGCAGCGTACGACAGGGGCGGACTGAAGCTTTCTTT
.	.	TRBV5-4	TRBJ2-5	CASSFSTGYQETQYF	TGTGCCAGCAGCTTCAGTACAGGGTACCAAGAGACCCAGTACTTC
.	TRBD2	TRBV29-1	TRBJ2-7	CSASRGGTFSYEQYF	TGCAGCGCCTCCCGGGGAGGGACGTTCTCCTACGAGCAGTACTTC
.	.	TRBV10-3	TRBJ1-2	CAITQGSYGYTF	TGTGCCATCACCCAGGGTTCCTATGGCTACACCTTC
.	.	TRBV6-6	TRBJ1-6	CASSYSVGTSPLHF	TGTGCCAGCAGTTACTCGGTTGGGACCTCACCCCTCCACTTT
.	.	TRBV4-3	TRBJ1-4	CASSQAPGRKTNEKLFF	TGCGCCAGCAGCCAGGCCCCTGGACGGAAGACTAATGAAAAACTGTTTTTT
.	TRBD2	TRBV7-2	TRBJ2-1	CASSSRLAGGPYNEQFF	TGTGCCAGCAGCTCACGACTAGCGGGGGGCCCCTACAATGAGCAGTTCTTC
.	.	TRBV5-1	TRBJ1-3	CASSLWQLNPGNTIYF	TGCGCCAGCAGCTTGTGGCAACTAAACCCCGGAAACACCATATATTTT
.	.	TRBV11-1	TRBJ2-7	CASSRTAVAGTYEQYF	TGTGCCAGCAGCCGAACGGCAGTGGCAGGCACCTACGAGCAGTACTTC
.	.	TRBV7-2	TRBJ2-7	CASSLAGGATPYEQYF	TGTGCCAGCAGCTTAGCCGGGGGCGCCACCCCCTACGAGCAGTACTTC
.	TRBD2	TRBV11-2	TRBJ2-2	CASSSTTTSSGELFF	TGTGCCAGCAGCTCCACCACGACTAGCTCCGGGGAGCTGTTTTTT
.	TRBD2	TRBV13	TRBJ2-2	CASSAWTSGTGELFF	TGTGCCAGCAGCGCATGGACTAGCGGGACCGGGGAGCTGTTTTTT
.	TRBD2	TRBV5-1	TRBJ2-1	CASSLDGMRGGNEQFF	TGCGCCAGCAGCTTGGATGGAATGCGGGGGGGAAATGAGCAGTTCTTC
.	.	TRBV5-1	TRBJ2-3	CASSLGPGSADTQYF	TGCGCCAGCAGCTTGGGGCCAGGGAGTGCAGATACGCAGTATTTT
.	.	TRBV7-2	TRBJ2-2	CASSSTVSGTGELFF	TGTGCCAGCAGCTCTACGGTGTCGGGGACCGGGGAGCTGTTTTTT
once	.	TRBV6-1	TRBJ2-1	CASSEDQGPYPFF	TGTGCCAGCAGTGAAGATCAGGGCCCCTACCCGTTCTTC
.	TRBD2	TRBV19	TRBJ2-1	CASSTGLAGVSSYNEQFF	TGTGCCAGTAGTACGGGACTAGCGGGGGTGAGCTCCTACAATGAGCAGTTCTTC
few	.	TRBV5-1	TRBJ2-7	CASRRSDSSYEQYF	TGCGCCAGCAGAAGGTCCGACAGTTCCTACGAGCAGTACTTC
.	.	TRBV2	TRBJ2-2	CASSKRRGPNRTGELFF	TGTGCCAGCAGTAAGAGACGAGGACCGAATCGGACCGGGGAGCTGTTTTTT
.	.	TRBV19	TRBJ2-1	CASSGSTYNEQFF	TGTGCCAGTAGCGGCTCCACCTACAATGAGCAGTTCTTC
.	TRBD2	TRBV28	TRBJ2-3	CASSSGTSGNPDTQYF	TGTGCCAGCAGTTCCGGGACTAGCGGGAATCCAGATACGCAGTATTTT
.	.	TRBV5-1	TRBJ1-1	CASSLVVISPNTEAFF	TGCGCCAGCAGCTTGGTTGTCATATCCCCGAACACTGAAGCTTTCTTT
.	.	TRBV6-5	TRBJ2-7	CASRGTSYEQYF	TGTGCCAGCAGGGGGACGTCCTACGAGCAGTACTTC
.	TRBD1	TRBV5-1	TRBJ2-2	CASSWGQGEVGELFF	TGCGCCAGCAGCTGGGGACAGGGGGAAGTCGGGGAGCTGTTTTTT
once	TRBD1	TRBV6-5	TRBJ2-5	CASSQTGGLRTQYF	TGTGCCAGCAGTCAGACAGGGGGGTTGCGGACCCAGTACTTC
.	.	TRBV7-4	TRBJ1-1	CASSLVAANTEAFF	TGTGCCAGCAGCTTAGTGGCCGCGAACACTGAAGCTTTCTTT
.	TRBD2	TRBV7-9	TRBJ2-2	CASSILSGSPAGELFF	TGTGCCAGCAGCATCCTTAGCGGGAGCCCCGCCGGGGAGCTGTTTTTT
once	.	TRBV19	TRBJ2-6	CASSRNQGTGANVLTF	TGTGCCAGTAGTAGGAACCAGGGAACCGGGGCCAACGTCCTGACTTTC
.	.	TRBV7-6	TRBJ2-5	CASSIGLGGFPNF	TGTGCCAGCAGCATCGGACTAGGGGGCTTCCCCAACTTC